The 5 T cell receptor beta chains reported below all come from one sample, sequenced in a study of T cell repertoires in cytomegalovirus infection. The antigens of these receptors remain unknown. Each CDR3 protein gets one entry after TCRdb re-called the reads with MiXCR. The profile shows some 900,000 distinct CDR3 sequences, 32% of them singletons. Sequenced material: cultured CD8+ T cells from PBMCs, taken from culture after CMV antigen stimulation. The receptor set was obtained from a human donor in good health (CMV status not recorded). Some clones in this sample may be carry-over from other donors' samples.

The chain links TRBV7-9 to TRBJ2-5, with a tentative D call TRBD1 (6 bases). The germline V gene encodes CDR1 SEHNR and CDR2 FQNEAQ (reference sequence). The CDR3 loop spans 14 amino acids. Deletions cut 0 bases from V and 3 bases from J, with 8 bases between. This CDR3 reads CASSLANREETQYF. CDR3 bases: TGTGCCAGCAGCTTAGCGAACAGGGAAGAGACCCAGTACTTC.

The V gene is TRBV24-1, the J gene TRBJ2-1; TRBD2 is a possible D gene (6 bases). CDR1 is KGHDR and CDR2 is SFDVKD in the germline V gene. There are 16 residues in the CDR3. Trimming pared 3 bases from V and 5 bases from J, leaving 16 bases between. The CDR3 loop reads CATSDLRGIGHNEQFF. The DNA for the CDR3 is TGTGCCACCAGTGATCTCCGGGGGATAGGCCACAATGAGCAGTTCTTC.

The V gene is TRBV7-9, the J gene TRBJ2-7; D is undetermined. Germline V gene lookup returns CDR1 SEHNR and CDR2 FQNEAQ (reference sequence). The V end was cut by 6 bases, the J end by 1 base, with 10 bases between. This CDR3 contains 13 residues. The CDR3 bases are TGTGCCAGCAGAAACGGCAATTCCTACGAGCAGTACTTC. This sequence encodes CASRNGNSYEQYF.

This clonotype has only a few counts. The chain carries TRBV7-6 and TRBJ1-2; 7 bases line up with TRBD1. Germline V gene lookup returns CDR1 SGHVS and CDR2 FNYEAQ. This CDR3 has 12 residues. J lost 4 bases, V lost 7 bases, and 3 bases had no gene match. Written as DNA, the CDR3 is TGTGCCAGCACCCGACAGGGCTATGGCTACACCTTC. Encoded protein: CASTRQGYGYTF.

The J gene is TRBJ2-7, the V gene TRBV10-3, with 14 bases identical to TRBD2. The CDR3 covers 17 residues. V gave up 4 bases and J gave up 4 bases; unmatched junction bases: 9. The germline gives CDR1 ENHRY, CDR2 SYGVKD. Here the CDR3 reads CAISAGLAGASSYEQYV. In nucleotides, the CDR3 is TGTGCCATCAGTGCGGGACTAGCGGGGGCTTCTTCATACGAGCAGTACGTC.